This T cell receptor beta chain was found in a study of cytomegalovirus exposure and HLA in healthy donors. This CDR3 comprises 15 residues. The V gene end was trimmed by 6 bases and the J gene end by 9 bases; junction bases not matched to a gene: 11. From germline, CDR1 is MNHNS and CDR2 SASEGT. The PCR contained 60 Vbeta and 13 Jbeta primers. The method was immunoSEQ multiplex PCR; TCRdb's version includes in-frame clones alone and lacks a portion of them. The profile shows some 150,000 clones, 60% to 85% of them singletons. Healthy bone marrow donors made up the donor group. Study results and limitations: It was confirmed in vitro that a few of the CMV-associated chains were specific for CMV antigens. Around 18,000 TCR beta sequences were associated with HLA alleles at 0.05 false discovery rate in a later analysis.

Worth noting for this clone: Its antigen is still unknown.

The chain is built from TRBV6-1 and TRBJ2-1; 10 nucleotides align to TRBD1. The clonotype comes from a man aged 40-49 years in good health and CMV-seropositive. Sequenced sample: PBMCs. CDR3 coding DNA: TGTGCCAGCAGCAACCGGGACAGGGGTTTAGGTGAGCAGTTCTTC. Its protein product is CASSNRDRGLGEQFF.